The clone carrying this TCR beta chain was counted at least ten times. This sample was included in a study of breast tumors, draining lymph nodes, adjacent tissues. Per the germline V gene, CDR1 is SGHDT and CDR2 is YYEEEE. This CDR3 contains 13 residues. Trimming removed 4 bases from V and 6 bases from J, with 11 bases in between. The lymph nodes were axillary draining lymph nodes from breast cancer patients. TCRdb reprocessed the multiplex PCR reads via MiXCR and lists one record per CDR3 protein. In the table there are 150,000 to 200,000 distinct CDR3 sequences, about 30% of which are singletons. This rearrangement joins TRBV5-6 to TRBJ2-1; a weak D match, TRBD1 (6 bases). The TCR originated in a female donor with breast cancer. Some clones in this sample may be carry-over from other donors' samples. Sequencing was carried out using axillary lymph node tissue. The CDR3 region has the DNA TGTGCCAGCAGCATGGACAGCTTCAATGAGCAGTTCTTC. The encoded protein is CASSMDSFNEQFF.